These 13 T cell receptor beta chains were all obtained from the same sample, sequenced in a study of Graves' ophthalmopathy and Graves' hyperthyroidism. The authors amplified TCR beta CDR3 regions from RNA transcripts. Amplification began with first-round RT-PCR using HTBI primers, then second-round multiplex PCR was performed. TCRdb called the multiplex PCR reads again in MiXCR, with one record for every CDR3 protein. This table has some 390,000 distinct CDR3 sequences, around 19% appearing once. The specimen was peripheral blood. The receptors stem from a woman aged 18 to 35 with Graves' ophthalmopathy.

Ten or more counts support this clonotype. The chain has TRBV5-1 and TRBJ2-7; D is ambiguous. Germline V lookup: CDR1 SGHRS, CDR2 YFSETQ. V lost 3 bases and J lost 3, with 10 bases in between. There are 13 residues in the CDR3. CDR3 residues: CASSSTDGYEQYF. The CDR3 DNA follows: TGCGCCAGCAGCTCAACGGACGGCTACGAGCAGTACTTC.

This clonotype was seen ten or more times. The CDR3 nucleotides are TGTGCCAGCAGTCTGGACAGGGGAATTTACGAGCAGTACTTC. The encoded protein is CASSLDRGIYEQYF. The chain is built from TRBV27 and TRBJ2-7; 9 bases line up with TRBD1. The CDR3 covers 14 residues. Germline values: CDR1 MNHEY, CDR2 SMNVEV (reference sequence). V lost 5 bases, J lost 4 bases, and 6 bases stayed unmatched.

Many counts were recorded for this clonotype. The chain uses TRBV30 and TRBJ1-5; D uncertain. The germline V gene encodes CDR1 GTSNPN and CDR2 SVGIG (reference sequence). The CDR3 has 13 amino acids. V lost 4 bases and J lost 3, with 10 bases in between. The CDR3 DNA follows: TGTGCCTGGAATCGGCAGGTCAATCAGCCCCAGCATTTT. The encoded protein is CAWNRQVNQPQHF.

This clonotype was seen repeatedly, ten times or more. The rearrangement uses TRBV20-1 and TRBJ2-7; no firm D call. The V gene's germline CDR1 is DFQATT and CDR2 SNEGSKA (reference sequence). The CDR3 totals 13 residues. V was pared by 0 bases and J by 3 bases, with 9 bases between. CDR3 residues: CSARDRTDYEQYF. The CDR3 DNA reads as TGCAGTGCTAGAGATCGGACGGACTACGAGCAGTACTTC.

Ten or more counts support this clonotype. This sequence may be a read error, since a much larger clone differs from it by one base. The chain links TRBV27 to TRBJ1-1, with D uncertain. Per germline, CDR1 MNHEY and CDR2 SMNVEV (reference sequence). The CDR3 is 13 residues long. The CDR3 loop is CASSPLVNTKAFF. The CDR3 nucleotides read TGTGCCAGCAGTCCGCTGGTGAACACTAAAGCTTTCTTT.

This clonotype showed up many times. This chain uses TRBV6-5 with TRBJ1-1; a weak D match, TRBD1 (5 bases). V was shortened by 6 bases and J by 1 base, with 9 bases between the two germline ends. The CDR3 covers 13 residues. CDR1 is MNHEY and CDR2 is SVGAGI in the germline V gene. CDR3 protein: CASRPGRNTEAFF. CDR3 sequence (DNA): TGTGCCAGCAGACCAGGGAGGAACACTGAAGCTTTCTTT.

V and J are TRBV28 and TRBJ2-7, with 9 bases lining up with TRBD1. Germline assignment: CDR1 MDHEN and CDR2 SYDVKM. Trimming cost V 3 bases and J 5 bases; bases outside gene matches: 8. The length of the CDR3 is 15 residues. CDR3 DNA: TGTGCCAGCAGTTTCCCTGGGACAGGGTTCGACGAGCAGTACTTC. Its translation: CASSFPGTGFDEQYF.

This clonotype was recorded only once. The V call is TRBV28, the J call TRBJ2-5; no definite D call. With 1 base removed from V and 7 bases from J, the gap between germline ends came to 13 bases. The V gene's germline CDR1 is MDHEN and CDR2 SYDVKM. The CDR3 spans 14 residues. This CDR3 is CASSLLAALGTQYF. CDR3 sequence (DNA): TGTGCCAGCAGTTTATTGGCGGCACTTGGGACCCAGTACTTC.

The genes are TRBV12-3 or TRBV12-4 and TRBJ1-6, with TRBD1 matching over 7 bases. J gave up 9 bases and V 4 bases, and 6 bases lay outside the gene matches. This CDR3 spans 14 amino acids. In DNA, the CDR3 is TGTGCCAGCAGTTCTGACAGGGACGGTTCACCCCTCCACTTT. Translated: CASSSDRDGSPLHF.

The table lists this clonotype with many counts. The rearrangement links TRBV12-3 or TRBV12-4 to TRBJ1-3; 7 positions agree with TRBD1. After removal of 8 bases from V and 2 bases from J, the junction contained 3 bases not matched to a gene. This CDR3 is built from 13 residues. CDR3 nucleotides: TGTGCCAGCGCCGACAGGGCTGGAAACACCATATATTTT. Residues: CASADRAGNTIYF.

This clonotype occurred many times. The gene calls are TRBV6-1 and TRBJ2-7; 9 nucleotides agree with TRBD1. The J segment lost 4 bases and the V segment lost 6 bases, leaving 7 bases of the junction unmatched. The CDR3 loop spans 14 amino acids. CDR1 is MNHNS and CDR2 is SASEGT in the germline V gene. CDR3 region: CASSRTGEGYEQYF. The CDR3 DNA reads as TGTGCCAGCAGCAGGACAGGGGAGGGGTACGAGCAGTACTTC.

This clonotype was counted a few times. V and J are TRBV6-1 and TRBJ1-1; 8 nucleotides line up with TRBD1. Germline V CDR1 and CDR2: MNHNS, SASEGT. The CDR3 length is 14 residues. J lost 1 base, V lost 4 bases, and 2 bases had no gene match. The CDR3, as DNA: TGTGCCAGCAGTGGACAGGGGCGGAACACTGAAGCTTTCTTT. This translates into CASSGQGRNTEAFF.

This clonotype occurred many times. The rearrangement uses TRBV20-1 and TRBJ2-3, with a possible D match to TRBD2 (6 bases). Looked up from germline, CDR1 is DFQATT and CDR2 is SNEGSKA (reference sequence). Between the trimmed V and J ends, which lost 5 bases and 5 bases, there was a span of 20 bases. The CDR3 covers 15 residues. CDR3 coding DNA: TGCAGTGCTCACGCCCGGGACTTTCATCAAGATACGCAGTATTTT. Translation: CSAHARDFHQDTQYF.